This TCR beta chain was identified in a study of immune evolution from preneoplasia to lung adenocarcinoma. Premalignant or tumor cells were enriched by macro-dissection after pathologic assessment. Per the germline V gene, CDR1 is SQVTM and CDR2 is ANQGSEA. This CDR3 contains 15 residues. V lost 5 bases and J 1 base, leaving 18 bases between the germline ends. To note about this clone: Its antigen is not identified.

Study-wide results and caveats: Later-stage lesions appeared to have more T cells, more diversity, less clonality.

The protocol was immunoSEQ multiplex PCR, while the TCRdb copy is restricted to in-frame clones and leaves out a portion. This sample yields 6,000 to 8,000 clones, of which 65% to 80% are seen a single time; under 8% belongs to the top ten. The source of this sequence is a person aged 50 or older with lung adenocarcinoma. The chain uses TRBV29-1 and TRBJ2-7; TRBD2 is a possible D gene (5 bases). Source material: FFPE minimally invasive lung adenocarcinoma tissue. The CDR3 region is CSVQLTSGLSYEQYF. The CDR3 nucleotides are TGCAGCGTTCAACTGACATCGGGATTATCCTACGAGCAGTACTTC.